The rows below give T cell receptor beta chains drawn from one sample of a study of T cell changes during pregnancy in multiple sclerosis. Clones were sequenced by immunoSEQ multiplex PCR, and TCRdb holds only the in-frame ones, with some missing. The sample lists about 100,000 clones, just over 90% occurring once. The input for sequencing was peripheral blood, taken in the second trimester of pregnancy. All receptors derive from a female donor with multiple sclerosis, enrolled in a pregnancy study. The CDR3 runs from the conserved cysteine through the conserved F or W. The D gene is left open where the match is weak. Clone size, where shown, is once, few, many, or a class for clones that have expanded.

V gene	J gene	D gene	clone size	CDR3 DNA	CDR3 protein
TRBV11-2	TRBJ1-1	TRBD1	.	TGTGCCAGCAGCTTGGACAGGGCCGAAGCTTTCTTT	CASSLDRAEAFF
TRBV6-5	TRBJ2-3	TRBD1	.	TGTGCCAGCAGTTACGGACAGGACTCGCTAGATACGCAGTATTTT	CASSYGQDSLDTQYF
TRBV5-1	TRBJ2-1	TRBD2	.	TGCGCCAGCAGCTTGAGGGCGGGGGGGATGTACAATGAGCAGTTCTTC	CASSLRAGGMYNEQFF
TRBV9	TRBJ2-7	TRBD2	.	TGTGCCAGCAGCGTAGGGCCGGGACTAGCGGGTCCCGAGCAGTACTTC	CASSVGPGLAGPEQYF
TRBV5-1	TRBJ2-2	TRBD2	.	TGCGCCAGCAGGTTCCTAGCGGGAGAGAACACCGGGGAGCTGTTTTTT	CASRFLAGENTGELFF
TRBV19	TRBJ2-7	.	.	TGTGCCAGTAGTAGGGACAAATCCTACGAGCAGTACTTC	CASSRDKSYEQYF
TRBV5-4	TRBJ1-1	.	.	TGTGCCAGCAGCTTGCCGGACACTTTGAACACTGAAGCTTTCTTT	CASSLPDTLNTEAFF
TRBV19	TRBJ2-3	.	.	TGTGCCAGTAAAGAGAACACAGATACGCAGTATTTT	CASKENTDTQYF
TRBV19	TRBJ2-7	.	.	TGTGCCAGTTCCACGGGGGGACAGGAGTCCTACGAGCAGTACTTC	CASSTGGQESYEQYF
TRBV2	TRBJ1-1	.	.	TGTGCCAGCAGTGAAGCCGCGGGAGGCTTGGACACTGAAGCTTTCTTT	CASSEAAGGLDTEAFF
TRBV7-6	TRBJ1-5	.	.	TGTGCCAGCAGCTTATCCCTAAATCAGCCCCAGCATTTT	CASSLSLNQPQHF
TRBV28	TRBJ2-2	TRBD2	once	TGTGCCACCCTAGCGGGCGGGGAGCTGTTTTTT	CATLAGGELFF
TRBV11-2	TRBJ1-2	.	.	TGTGCCAGCAGCCAACAGCGGAGGGTGGCTAACTATGGCTACACCTTC	CASSQQRRVANYGYTF
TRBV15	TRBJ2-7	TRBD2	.	TGTGCCACCAGCAGTCGACTAGCGACCTACGAGCAGTACTTC	CATSSRLATYEQYF
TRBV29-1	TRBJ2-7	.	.	TGCAGCGTTGAGGAGAAACAGGCAGCGCCCTACGAGCAGTACTTC	CSVEEKQAAPYEQYF
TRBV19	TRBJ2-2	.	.	TGTGCCAGTAGAGGACAGACTAACACCGGGGAGCTGTTTTTT	CASRGQTNTGELFF
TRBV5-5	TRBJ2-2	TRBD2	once	TGTGCCAGCAGCTTGGGAGCGGGGGGCCCCACCGGGGAGCTGTTTTTT	CASSLGAGGPTGELFF